This T cell receptor (beta chain) was observed in a study of cytomegalovirus exposure and HLA in healthy donors. The study's findings and limits: A few V segments could not be told apart, such as TRBV6-2 and TRBV6-3, and were left out.

PCR primers comprised 60 Vbeta and 13 Jbeta primers. Sequencing was performed with immunoSEQ multiplex PCR; in TCRdb, only in-frame clones are kept and a portion is missing. The sample consists of 120,000 to 150,000 clones, over 75% of them appearing once. The germline V gene has CDR1 MNHNY and CDR2 SVGAGI (reference sequence). Trimming cost V 0 bases and J 2 bases, with 5 bases left between them. The CDR3 length is 14 residues. Details on this clone: What it recognizes is unknown.

Sequences were obtained from PBMCs. This sequence joins TRBV6-6 and TRBJ1-3; D unresolved. The origin of this receptor is a woman aged 45 to 65 in good health and CMV-seropositive. CDR3 amino acids: CASSYSSAGNTIYF. CDR3 nucleotide sequence: TGTGCCAGCAGTTACTCGTCGGCTGGAAACACCATATATTTT.